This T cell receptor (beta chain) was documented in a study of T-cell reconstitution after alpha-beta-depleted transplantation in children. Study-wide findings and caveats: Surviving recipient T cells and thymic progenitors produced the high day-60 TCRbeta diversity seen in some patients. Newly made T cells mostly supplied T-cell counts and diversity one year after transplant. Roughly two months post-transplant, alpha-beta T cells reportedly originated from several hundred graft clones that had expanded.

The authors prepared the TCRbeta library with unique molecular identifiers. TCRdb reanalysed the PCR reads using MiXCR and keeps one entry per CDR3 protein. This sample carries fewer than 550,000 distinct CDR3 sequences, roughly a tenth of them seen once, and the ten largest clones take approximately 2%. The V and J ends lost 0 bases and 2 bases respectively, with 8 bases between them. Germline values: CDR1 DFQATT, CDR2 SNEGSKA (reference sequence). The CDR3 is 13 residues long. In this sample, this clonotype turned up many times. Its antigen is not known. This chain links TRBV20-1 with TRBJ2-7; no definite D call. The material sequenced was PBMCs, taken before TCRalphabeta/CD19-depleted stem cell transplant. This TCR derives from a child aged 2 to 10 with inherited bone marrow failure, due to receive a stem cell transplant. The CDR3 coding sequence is TGCAGTGCTAGAGAGGGCTCCCCCTACGAGCAGTACTTC. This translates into CSAREGSPYEQYF.